What follows are 14 T cell receptor beta chains derived from one specimen sequenced in a study of neurological immune-mediated disorders. TCRdb reprocessed the 5' RACE reads with MiXCR, giving one entry per CDR3 protein. The sample includes tens of thousands of distinct CDR3 sequences, 17% of them seen just once. What was sequenced was PBMCs. Receptors were obtained from a woman aged 40-49 years in good health.

This clonotype was seen many times. The CDR3 nucleotides read TGTGCCAGCAGTGACCGGGGTTCCTACAATGAGCAGTTCTTC. This sequence encodes CASSDRGSYNEQFF. The J gene is TRBJ2-1, the V gene TRBV2; weak D call: TRBD2 (5 bases). The germline V and J ends were trimmed by 3 bases and 1 base, with 7 bases remaining between them. Per germline, CDR1 SNHLY and CDR2 FYNNEI. The CDR3 has 14 residues.

The sample holds many counts of this clonotype. The chain carries TRBV20-1 and TRBJ2-7, with TRBD1 matching 12 bases. The CDR3 consists of 16 residues. V lost 0 bases, J lost 0 bases, and 3 bases stayed unmatched. Germline assignment: CDR1 DFQATT and CDR2 SNEGSKA (reference sequence). The CDR3 nucleotides read TGCAGTGCTAGAGATGGGGGACAGGGGGCCTCCTACGAGCAGTACGTC. As protein: CSARDGGQGASYEQYV.

This clonotype occurred many times. The CDR3 sequence is CSATLGGEGQGSYNEQFF. The CDR3 nucleotides are TGCAGTGCTACTCTAGGAGGAGAGGGACAGGGCTCCTACAATGAGCAGTTCTTC. The chain uses TRBV20-1 and TRBJ2-1; TRBD1 agrees at 9 bases. Unmatched junction bases numbered 13, after V lost 4 bases and J lost 0 bases. This CDR3 spans 18 amino acids. Per germline, CDR1 DFQATT and CDR2 SNEGSKA (reference sequence).

This clonotype was picked up many times. For the CDR3, the DNA is TGTGCCAGCAGCTTGGACAGGGGGTATGGGTACGAGCAGTACTTC. This sequence encodes CASSLDRGYGYEQYF. This chain uses TRBV7-2 with TRBJ2-7, with 10 bases fitting TRBD1. J gave up 4 bases and V 3 bases, and 6 bases lay outside the gene matches. Germline V gene data show CDR1 as SGHTA and CDR2 as FQGNSA. This CDR3 has 15 amino acids.

The chain couples TRBV20-1 to TRBJ2-1; TRBD2 agrees at 11 bases. CDR1 is DFQATT, CDR2 SNEGSKA, per germline (reference sequence). J was trimmed by 4 bases and V by 3 bases; bases with no gene match: 8. The CDR3 consists of 16 residues. The CDR3 loop reads CSASVAGGREYNEQFF. In DNA form, the CDR3 reads TGCAGTGCTAGTGTAGCGGGGGGGAGAGAATACAATGAGCAGTTCTTC.

The V and J genes are TRBV20-1 and TRBJ1-5; D possibly corresponds to TRBD1 (6 bases). The ends were cut back, 3 bases at V and 3 bases at J, with 15 bases in the middle. This CDR3 region has 15 residues. Germline V CDR1 and CDR2: DFQATT, SNEGSKA (reference sequence). The CDR3 loop is CSASSPDSFNQPQHF. In nucleotides, the CDR3 is TGCAGTGCTAGTTCCCCGGACAGCTTCAATCAGCCCCAGCATTTT.

The chain carries TRBV20-1 and TRBJ2-1; a possible D gene is TRBD1 (6 bases). CDR1 and CDR2 (germline): DFQATT, SNEGSKA (reference sequence). The length of the CDR3 is 14 residues. The V gene lost 6 bases and the J gene lost 7 bases, with 19 bases spanning the gap. CDR3: CSAETGLEVNEQFF. The CDR3 DNA sequence: TGCAGTGCGGAAACAGGGTTAGAGGTAAATGAGCAGTTCTTC.

This clonotype was counted at least ten times. V and J are TRBV12-3 or TRBV12-4 and TRBJ2-3; 15 bases map to TRBD2. V lost 6 bases to trimming and J lost 5 bases; unmatched junction nucleotides: 6. CDR3 length equals 16 residues. This chain's CDR3 is CASRRTSGGAGDTQYF. In nucleotides, the CDR3 is TGTGCCAGCAGACGGACTAGCGGGGGGGCCGGAGATACGCAGTATTTT.

This clonotype has at least ten counts. V and J are TRBV28 and TRBJ2-3; 7 nucleotides agree with TRBD2. Trimming cost V 5 bases and J 14 bases; bases outside gene matches: 10. Germline CDR1 is MDHEN and CDR2 is SYDVKM. CDR3 length: 12 residues. The CDR3 loop reads CASSPAAGPTYF. CDR3 coding DNA: TGTGCCAGCAGTCCCGCAGCGGGACCGACGTATTTT.

The V and J genes are TRBV2 and TRBJ1-5; TRBD1 is a possible D gene (5 bases). The length of the CDR3 is 16 residues. Germline CDR1 and CDR2: SNHLY and FYNNEI. V was pared by 6 bases and J by 12 bases, with 27 bases between. The CDR3 nucleotides read TGTGCCAGCAGGGAATGGGGGGAACGGGGCAATCAGAACCAGCATTTT. Encoded protein: CASREWGERGNQNQHF.

This clonotype was seen at least ten times. The chain links TRBV5-1 to TRBJ2-3; TRBD2 matches at 14 bases. The germline V gene has CDR1 SGHRS and CDR2 YFSETQ. The CDR3 runs to 18 residues. The J segment lost 1 base and the V segment lost 0 bases, leaving 4 bases of the junction unmatched. In nucleotides, the CDR3 is TGCGCCAGCAGCTTGGGGACTAGCGGGGGGCGCGGCACAGATACGCAGTATTTT. Encoded protein: CASSLGTSGGRGTDTQYF. The variable domain in full, with the rest retrieved from reference TRBV5-1 and TRBJ2-3, is KAGVTQTPRYLIKTRGQQVTLSCSPISGHRSVSWYQQTPGQGLQFLFEYFSETQRNKGNFPGRFSGRQFSNSRSEMNVSTLELGDSALYLCASSLGTSGGRGTDTQYFGPGTRLTVL.

The chain has TRBV11-3 and TRBJ2-5, with 13 positions matching TRBD2. V shed 1 base and J 2 bases; nucleotides not matched to a gene: 4. Germline V gives CDR1 SGHNT, CDR2 YENEEA. This CDR3 spans 17 amino acids. The CDR3, as DNA: TGTGCCAGCAGCTTAGCAGCGGGACTAGCGGGGCAAGAGACCCAGTACTTC. Its translation is CASSLAAGLAGQETQYF.

This clonotype was recorded many times. The chain employs TRBV5-1 and TRBJ1-1; perhaps TRBD1 as D (6 bases). This CDR3 has 12 residues. CDR1 is SGHRS, CDR2 YFSETQ, per germline. Trimming pared 7 bases from V and 11 bases from J, leaving 18 bases between. The CDR3 sequence: CASAMVAGAAFF. The CDR3 region has the DNA TGCGCCAGCGCTATGGTCGCAGGGGCGGCTTTCTTT.

In the case of this clonotype: A read error may be the cause here, since a much bigger clone is one base away. The gene calls are TRBV20-1 and TRBJ1-2, with D unresolved. CDR1 is DFQATT, CDR2 SNEGSKA, per germline (reference sequence). The CDR3 has 14 amino acids. Trimming pared 3 bases from V and 4 bases from J, leaving 15 bases between. The CDR3 reads CSASHTCDIYGYTF. DNA for the CDR3: TGCAGTGCTAGCCACACATGCGATATCTATGGCTACACCTTC.